Shown below are 13 T cell receptor beta chains from a single sample sequenced in a study of blood T cell repertoires in COVID-19. Sequencing used immunoSEQ multiplex PCR; TCRdb keeps in-frame clones, though not all of them. The sample has more than 95,000 clones, roughly 80% seen once. What was sequenced was peripheral blood. The source is a man aged 50 to 59 with acute or convalescent COVID-19.

This chain connects TRBV19 to TRBJ1-6, with a tentative D call TRBD1 (6 bases). This CDR3 is built from 14 residues. CDR1 and CDR2 (germline): LNHDA, SQIVND (reference sequence). The V and J ends lost 7 bases and 8 bases respectively, with 15 bases between them. CDR3 nucleotides: TGTGCCAGTACCGCCGTCAGGGGTGATTCACCCCTCCACTTT. It is translated as CASTAVRGDSPLHF. The full variable domain, in which reference TRBV19 and TRBJ1-6 provide the parts outside the CDR3, is DGGITQSPKYLFRKEGQNVTLSCEQNLNHDAMYWYRQDPGQGLRLIYYSQIVNDFQKGDIAEGYSVSREKKESFPLTVTSAQKNPTAFYLCASTAVRGDSPLHFGNGTRLTVT.

This clone was seen only a few times. The CDR3 loop reads CASSLAMNTEAFF. The CDR3 bases are TGTGCCAGCAGCCTAGCAATGAACACTGAAGCTTTCTTT. J is TRBJ1-1 and V is TRBV12-3 or TRBV12-4; no clear D gene. CDR3 length: 13 residues. The germline V and J ends were trimmed by 6 bases and 0 bases, with 8 bases remaining between them.

The chain joins TRBV27 to TRBJ2-7, with 8 bases fitting TRBD2. This CDR3 is built from 16 residues. CDR1 MNHEY and CDR2 SMNVEV come from the germline V gene (reference sequence). Germline trimming cut 4 bases from V and 0 bases from J; bases unmatched to any gene: 8. In DNA form, the CDR3 reads TGTGCCAGCAGTTACGGGGGGGGCTTAAGCTCCTACGAGCAGTACTTC. Protein sequence: CASSYGGGLSSYEQYF.

The V call is TRBV10-2, the J call TRBJ2-3; 7 bases match TRBD2. The CDR3 runs 17 residues. J lost 3 bases, V lost 5 bases, and 14 bases had no gene match. Looked up from germline, CDR1 is WSHSY and CDR2 is SAAADI. The CDR3 spells CASSPSPPGGRTDTQYF. CDR3 coding DNA: TGCGCCAGCAGTCCATCCCCTCCCGGGGGGAGAACAGATACGCAGTATTTT.

This chain joins TRBV12-5 and TRBJ2-5, with TRBD2 identical over 8 bases. The CDR3 has 13 residues. V trimming: 7 bases; J trimming: 3 bases; junction bases outside the gene matches: 4. Germline CDR1 reads LGHNT; CDR2 reads FRNRAP. The DNA for the CDR3 is TGTGCTAGTGCCCCGCGGGGGGAAGAGACCCAGTACTTC. As protein: CASAPRGEETQYF.

The chain combines TRBV6-5 with TRBJ1-6, with a possible D match to TRBD1 (5 bases). CDR1 and CDR2 (germline): MNHEY, SVGAGI. The CDR3 contains 13 residues. Trimming removed 8 bases from V and 9 bases from J, with 14 bases in between. CDR3 coding DNA: TGTGCCAGCTACGGGGGGATAGGTTCACCCCTCCACTTT. This codes for CASYGGIGSPLHF.

The rearrangement joins TRBV25-1 to TRBJ1-6, with no clear D. CDR1 MGHDK and CDR2 SYGVNS come from the germline V gene. The germline V and J ends were trimmed by 2 bases and 9 bases, with 11 bases remaining between them. This CDR3 is 14 amino acids long. The CDR3 DNA follows: TGTGCCAGCAGTGAACGCGAGGGTGCTTCACCCCTCCACTTT. This gives the protein CASSEREGASPLHF. The full variable domain, its missing parts supplied by reference TRBV25-1 and TRBJ1-6, is EADIYQTPRYLVIGTGKKITLECSQTMGHDKMYWYQQDPGMELHLIHYSYGVNSTEKGDLSSESTVSRIRTEHFPLTLESARPSHTSQYLCASSEREGASPLHFGNGTRLTVT.

In its sample, this clone was seen once. The rearrangement joins TRBV27 to TRBJ2-1; D might be TRBD1 (5 bases). Germline V gives CDR1 MNHEY, CDR2 SMNVEV (reference sequence). This CDR3 contains 15 residues. Between the trimmed V and J ends, which lost 6 bases and 4 bases, there was a span of 16 bases. The CDR3 DNA follows: TGTGCCAGCAGGACCGCAGGGAAGTTTTACAATGAGCAGTTCTTC. It translates to CASRTAGKFYNEQFF.

This rearrangement joins TRBV21-1 to TRBJ2-7; the D call of TRBD2 is as the table states it, not checked on the DNA. TRBV21-1 is classified as a pseudogene. The CDR3 runs to 16 residues. In DNA, the CDR3 is TGTGCCAGCAGCAAAGGACTAGCGGGGGGCTCCTACGAGCAGTACTTC. It codes for CASSKGLAGGSYEQYF.

This sequence joins TRBV3-1 (or the pseudogene TRBV3-2) and TRBJ2-3, with D possibly being TRBD1 (5 bases). The CDR3 extends over 14 amino acids. V lost 4 bases and J 4 bases, leaving 12 bases between the germline ends. CDR1 LGHDT and CDR2 YNNKEL come from the germline V gene (reference sequence). The CDR3 protein is CASSPDWGSDTQYF. The CDR3 DNA reads as TGTGCCAGCAGCCCCGACTGGGGCTCAGATACGCAGTATTTT.

This chain uses TRBV11-1 with TRBJ2-3; D possibly corresponds to TRBD2 (6 bases). The CDR3 covers 14 residues. Germline V CDR1 and CDR2: SGHAT, FQDESV (reference sequence). Trimming shortened V by 3 bases and J by 5 bases, and 12 bases separated the two germline ends. The CDR3 is CASSFRDSGDTQYF. The CDR3 bases are TGTGCCAGCAGCTTCAGGGACTCGGGAGATACGCAGTATTTT.

The rearrangement links TRBV19 to TRBJ1-2; 9 nucleotides match TRBD1. The CDR3 sequence is 14 residues long. Per the germline V gene, CDR1 is LNHDA and CDR2 is SQIVND (reference sequence). The V gene end was trimmed by 7 bases and the J gene end by 6 bases; junction bases not matched to a gene: 9. The DNA of the CDR3 is TGTGCCAGTACCGTGGACCGGGACAGGGATGGCTACACCTTC. Translated, it gives CASTVDRDRDGYTF.

This sequence joins TRBV11-2 and TRBJ2-1; 9 bases line up with TRBD2. The CDR3 totals 16 residues. V gave up 1 base and J gave up 0 bases; unmatched junction bases: 1. Germline CDR1 reads SGHAT; CDR2 reads FQNNGV. CDR3 residues: CASSLGSGSSYNEQFF. In DNA form, the CDR3 reads TGTGCCAGCAGCTTAGGTAGCGGGAGCTCCTACAATGAGCAGTTCTTC.